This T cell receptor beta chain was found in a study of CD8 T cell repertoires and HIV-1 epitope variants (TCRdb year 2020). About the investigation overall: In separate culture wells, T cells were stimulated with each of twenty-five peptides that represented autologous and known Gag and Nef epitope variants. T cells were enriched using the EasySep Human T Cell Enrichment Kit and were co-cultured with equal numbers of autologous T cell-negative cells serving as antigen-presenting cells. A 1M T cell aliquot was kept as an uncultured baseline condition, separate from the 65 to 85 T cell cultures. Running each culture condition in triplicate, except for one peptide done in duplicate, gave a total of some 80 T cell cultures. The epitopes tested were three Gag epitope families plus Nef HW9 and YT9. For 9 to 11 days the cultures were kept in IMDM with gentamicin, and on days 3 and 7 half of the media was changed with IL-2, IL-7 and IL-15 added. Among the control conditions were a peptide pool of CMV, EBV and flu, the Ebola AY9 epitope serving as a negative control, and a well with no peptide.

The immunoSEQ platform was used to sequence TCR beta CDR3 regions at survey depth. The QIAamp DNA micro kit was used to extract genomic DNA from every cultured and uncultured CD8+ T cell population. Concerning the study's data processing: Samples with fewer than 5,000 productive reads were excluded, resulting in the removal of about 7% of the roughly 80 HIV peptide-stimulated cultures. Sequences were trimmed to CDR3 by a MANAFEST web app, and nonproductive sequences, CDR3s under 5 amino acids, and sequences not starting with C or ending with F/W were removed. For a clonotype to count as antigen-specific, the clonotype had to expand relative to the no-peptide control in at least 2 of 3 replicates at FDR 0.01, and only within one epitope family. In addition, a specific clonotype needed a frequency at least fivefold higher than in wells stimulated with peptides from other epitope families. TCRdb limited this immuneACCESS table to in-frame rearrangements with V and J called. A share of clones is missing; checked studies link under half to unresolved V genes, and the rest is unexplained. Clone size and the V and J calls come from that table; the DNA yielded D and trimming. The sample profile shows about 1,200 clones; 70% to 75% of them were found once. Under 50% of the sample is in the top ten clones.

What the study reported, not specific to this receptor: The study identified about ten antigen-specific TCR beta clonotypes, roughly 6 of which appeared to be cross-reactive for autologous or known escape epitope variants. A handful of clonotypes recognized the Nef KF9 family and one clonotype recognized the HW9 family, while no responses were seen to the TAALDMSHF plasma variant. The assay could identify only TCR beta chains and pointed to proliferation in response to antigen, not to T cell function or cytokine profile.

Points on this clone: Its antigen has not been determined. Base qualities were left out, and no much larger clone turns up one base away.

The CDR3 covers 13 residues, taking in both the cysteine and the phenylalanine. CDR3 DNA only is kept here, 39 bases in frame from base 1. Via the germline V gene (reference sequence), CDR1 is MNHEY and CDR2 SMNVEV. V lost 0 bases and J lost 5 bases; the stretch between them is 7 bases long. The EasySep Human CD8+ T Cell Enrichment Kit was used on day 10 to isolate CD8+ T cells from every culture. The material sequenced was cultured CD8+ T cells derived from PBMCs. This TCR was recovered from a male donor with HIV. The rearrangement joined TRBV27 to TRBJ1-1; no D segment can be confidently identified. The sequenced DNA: TGTGCCAGCAGTTTATCCTTGGTGACTGAAGCTTTCTTT. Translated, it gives CASSLSLVTEAFF.